The present T cell receptor beta chain was sequenced within a study of cytomegalovirus exposure and HLA in healthy donors (dated by TCRdb to between 2016 and 2019). Study-level background: A later analysis indicated that the 95 to 150 validation repertoires were generated on the platform also employed for the approximately 700 repertoires of the first cohort. The study aimed to test whether signatures of past pathogen exposure could be identified by cataloging public T cell receptors. Along with the approximately 600-subject first cohort, a separate validation cohort of approximately 110 different subjects was used. To predict cytomegalovirus infection status, the study brought together high-throughput TCR immunosequencing, statistical association of individual TCRs with disease status, and machine learning.

Spanning cysteine to phenylalanine, the CDR3 consists of 12 amino acids. The CDR3 DNA has 36 bases and is translated from base 1. In the germline V gene (reference sequence), CDR1 corresponds to SGHNT and CDR2 to YYREEE. V loses 2 bases, J loses 4 bases, and the germline ends lie 6 bases apart. Remarks on this clone: The specificity of this receptor is unknown. No base quality information exists; no much larger clone differs at one position.

Donors formed part of the validation cohort, which comprised fewer than 150 subjects and was distinct from the first cohort of 670 or so subjects. What the study reported, not specific to this receptor: A later analysis found that TCRs clustered in the first cohort also tended to co-occur in the 120 validation repertoires, with approximately 95% of cluster scores above 0. In both the original and validation cohorts, the classifier was reported to diagnose cytomegalovirus status with high specificity and sensitivity. While some public TCRs were present in many individuals, most TCR sequences turned up only very rarely across donors. All 110 or so repertoires were used to score co-occurrence in the validation cohort in a later analysis, because that analysis had no HLA typing for the cohort. The study listed 164 TCR beta chains as associated with cytomegalovirus. In vitro tests confirmed that three of the cytomegalovirus-associated TCR beta chains recognize cytomegalovirus antigens. The authors suggested that the approach could potentially be extended to other disease states and immunological phenotypes.

The method behind the library was the immunoSEQ multiplex PCR assay. In the paper's pipeline: A statistical classification framework was developed to diagnose cytomegalovirus status using the catalog of TCR beta chain sequences. In TCRdb, the immuneACCESS table is reduced to in-frame sequences with V and J assigned. These tables do not hold every clone; where another copy was compared, an unresolved V gene accounts for under half, and the others remain unexplained. V and J calls and clone size come straight from that table; D and trimming were deduced from the DNA. The sample contains roughly 200,000 clones, roughly 86% of them found a single time. Roughly 7% of the sample rests with the top ten.

This receptor chain uses TRBV5-4 and TRBJ1-1, with no confident D gene call. This clonotype was sampled from a man younger than 40 in good health and CMV-seropositive. The sequenced material came from PBMCs. The CDR3: CASSFSVTEAFF. The DNA sequence reads TGTGCCAGCAGCTTCAGTGTCACTGAAGCTTTCTTT.